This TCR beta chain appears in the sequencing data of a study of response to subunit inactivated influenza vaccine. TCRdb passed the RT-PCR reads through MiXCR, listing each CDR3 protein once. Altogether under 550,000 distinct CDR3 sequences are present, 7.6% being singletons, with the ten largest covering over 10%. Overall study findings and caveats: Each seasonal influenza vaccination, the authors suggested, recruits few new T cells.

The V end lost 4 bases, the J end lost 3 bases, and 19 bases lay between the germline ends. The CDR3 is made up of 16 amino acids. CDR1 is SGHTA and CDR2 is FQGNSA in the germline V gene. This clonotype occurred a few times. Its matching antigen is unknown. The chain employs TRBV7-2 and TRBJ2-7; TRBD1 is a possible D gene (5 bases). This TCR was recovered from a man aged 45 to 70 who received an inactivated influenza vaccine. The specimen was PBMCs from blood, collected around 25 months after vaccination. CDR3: CASSSRVFSQIYEQYF. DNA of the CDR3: TGTGCCAGCAGCTCCAGGGTCTTTTCCCAAATCTACGAGCAGTACTTC.